The 2 T cell receptor beta chains presented below share a single source sample, sequenced in a study of cytomegalovirus exposure and HLA in healthy donors (dated by TCRdb to about 2017). The library was obtained by the immunoSEQ multiplex PCR assay. For the multiplex PCR, a mixture combining 60 forward primers for TCR Vbeta segments and 13 reverse primers for TCR Jbeta segments was used. As stored in TCRdb, this immuneACCESS dataset retains in-frame rearrangements with V and J assigned. A fraction of the clones does not appear; measured against another copy, unresolved V genes explain less than half of the discrepancy, and the remainder lacks a known reason. Counted in this sample were some 120,000 clones; 77% of them appeared once. Roughly 5.8% of the sample lies in the top ten. Sequencing input: PBMCs. All receptors come from a man younger than 35 in good health and CMV-seropositive.

The genes are TRBV5-1 and TRBJ1-2; the D gene is possibly TRBD1 (6 bases). Germline V gene data show CDR1 as SGHRS and CDR2 as YFSETQ. The CDR3 is made up of 14 amino acids. The V and J ends lost 0 bases and 7 bases respectively, with 13 bases between them. CDR3 amino acids: CASSLDRAISGYTF. CDR3 nucleotides: TGCGCCAGCAGCTTGGACAGGGCTATCTCTGGCTACACCTTC. The whole variable domain, filled in from reference TRBV5-1 and TRBJ1-2, reads KAGVTQTPRYLIKTRGQQVTLSCSPISGHRSVSWYQQTPGQGLQFLFEYFSETQRNKGNFPGRFSGRQFSNSRSEMNVSTLELGDSALYLCASSLDRAISGYTFGSGTRLTVV.

The chain is built from TRBV4-2 and TRBJ2-2; TRBD1 aligns across 12 bases. From germline, CDR1 is LGHNA and CDR2 YNFKEQ. The J segment lost 7 bases and the V segment lost 5 bases, leaving 5 bases of the junction unmatched. The CDR3 is 15 residues long. In DNA, the CDR3 is TGTGCCAGCAGCAAGGGACAGGGGGCGATCGGGGAGCTGTTTTTT. Its protein is CASSKGQGAIGELFF.